This passage covers 16 T cell receptor beta chains from one sample sequenced in a study of cytomegalovirus exposure and HLA in healthy donors. Vbeta (60) and Jbeta (13) primers were used in the PCR. Produced via immunoSEQ multiplex PCR; TCRdb's table is partial and in-frame only. The sample contains under 150,000 clones, 75% to 80% of which appear only once. The sample comprised PBMCs. The source of these receptors is a man between 18 and 29 years old in good health and CMV-seronegative.

The gene calls are TRBV4-1 and TRBJ2-7; no clear D. V was clipped by 0 bases and J by 0 bases, with 12 bases between them. Germline-derived CDR1 and CDR2 are MGHRA and YSYEKL. The CDR3 length is 16 residues. The CDR3 reads CASSQDSGTSSYEQYF. In nucleotides, the CDR3 is TGCGCCAGCAGCCAAGATTCGGGTACCTCCTCCTACGAGCAGTACTTC.

This rearrangement joins TRBV7-9 to TRBJ1-1; possible D gene TRBD1, 6 bases. The germline V gene has CDR1 SEHNR and CDR2 FQNEAQ (reference sequence). The CDR3 spans 13 residues. V gave up 5 bases and J gave up 6 bases, with 13 bases separating them. DNA for the CDR3: TGTGCCAGCAGCCCTACAGGGAGTGCTGAAGCTTTCTTT. Translated, it gives CASSPTGSAEAFF.

This clone was recorded once. The CDR3 region is CASSPWESTDTQYF. CDR3 bases: TGTGCCAGCAGTCCCTGGGAGAGCACAGATACGCAGTATTTT. The chain couples TRBV6-5 to TRBJ2-3, with D maybe TRBD2 (5 bases). The germline V gene has CDR1 MNHEY and CDR2 SVGAGI. V was cut by 5 bases and J by 0 bases, with 9 bases left in between. The CDR3 totals 14 residues.

The rearrangement joins TRBV6-1 to TRBJ1-5; a weak D match, TRBD1 (5 bases). The CDR3 totals 15 residues. Germline V gene data show CDR1 as MNHNS and CDR2 as SASEGT. V lost 3 bases, J lost 5 bases, and 14 bases lay in between. CDR3 sequence: CASSEGGGSHQPQHF. The CDR3, as DNA: TGTGCCAGCAGTGAGGGGGGGGGATCCCATCAGCCCCAGCATTTT.

This sequence joins TRBV5-8 and TRBJ2-5, with 7 positions matching TRBD1. There are 13 residues in the CDR3. Unmatched junction bases numbered 1, after V lost 0 bases and J lost 5 bases. Germline loops: CDR1 SGHTS, CDR2 YDEGEE. Written as DNA, the CDR3 is TGTGCCAGCAGCTTGGGACAGGGCGAGACCCAGTACTTC. Encoded protein: CASSLGQGETQYF.

The chain carries TRBV7-8 and TRBJ2-4; 8 positions match TRBD2. V lost 5 bases and J lost 1; bases outside the gene matches: 16. This CDR3 has 19 residues. CDR1 is SGHVS and CDR2 is FQNEAQ in the germline V gene. In DNA form, the CDR3 reads TGTGCCAGCAGCCCGGGACTAGTTCGGGAGGGCCGGGCCAAAAACATTCAGTACTTC. This codes for CASSPGLVREGRAKNIQYF.

The chain carries TRBV28 and TRBJ1-5; 10 bases match TRBD1. CDR3 length equals 14 residues. The V gene's germline CDR1 is MDHEN and CDR2 SYDVKM. The J segment lost 6 bases and the V segment lost 4 bases, leaving 3 bases of the junction unmatched. The CDR3 DNA follows: TGTGCCAGCAGTTCGGGGGACAGGGGTCAGCCCCAGCATTTT. This encodes CASSSGDRGQPQHF. Looking up the rest from reference TRBV28 and TRBJ1-5 gives the full variable domain: DVKVTQSSRYLVKRTGEKVFLECVQDMDHENMFWYRQDPGLGLRLIYFSYDVKMKEKGDIPEGYSVSREKKERFSLILESASTNQTSMYLCASSSGDRGQPQHFGDGTRLSIL.

The chain recombines TRBV13 with TRBJ2-3, with TRBD1 matching over 11 bases. CDR1 PRHDT and CDR2 FYEKMQ come from the germline V gene (reference sequence). Losses at the gene ends were 5 bases for V and 2 bases for J; bases not matched to a gene: 3. The CDR3 runs to 15 residues. CDR3 loop: CASSPGQGATDTQYF. In DNA, the CDR3 is TGTGCCAGCAGCCCTGGACAGGGGGCCACAGATACGCAGTATTTT.

This chain uses TRBV7-2 with TRBJ2-3, with TRBD2 matching 8 bases. Germline CDR1 SGHTA, CDR2 FQGNSA. V trimming: 2 bases; J trimming: 6 bases; junction bases outside the gene matches: 7. CDR3 size: 15 residues. CDR3 residues: CASSLITSGVDTQYF. In DNA form, the CDR3 reads TGTGCCAGCAGCTTAATCACTAGCGGAGTGGATACGCAGTATTTT.

This clone was detected once. The genes are TRBV19 and TRBJ2-1; 11 nucleotides match TRBD1. CDR3 size: 15 residues. Germline V gives CDR1 LNHDA, CDR2 SQIVND (reference sequence). Unmatched junction bases numbered 10, after V lost 8 bases and J lost 7 bases. The CDR3 DNA is TGTGCCAGTGCTAGGGACAGGGGGGAAGTGAATGAGCAGTTCTTC. It translates to CASARDRGEVNEQFF.

This clone was seen a few times. V usage is TRBV5-1 and J usage is TRBJ2-3, with 12 positions matching TRBD2. This CDR3 spans 16 amino acids. V lost 3 bases, J lost 0 bases, and 2 bases stayed unmatched. The germline gives CDR1 SGHRS, CDR2 YFSETQ. The CDR3 bases are TGCGCCAGCAGCTCCCTAGCGGGGGGGAGCACAGATACGCAGTATTTT. It encodes CASSSLAGGSTDTQYF. Drawing the rest from reference TRBV5-1 and TRBJ2-3, the complete variable domain is KAGVTQTPRYLIKTRGQQVTLSCSPISGHRSVSWYQQTPGQGLQFLFEYFSETQRNKGNFPGRFSGRQFSNSRSEMNVSTLELGDSALYLCASSSLAGGSTDTQYFGPGTRLTVL.

This rearrangement joins TRBV2 to TRBJ2-2; the D gene is possibly TRBD1 (6 bases). The length of the CDR3 is 14 residues. The germline V gene encodes CDR1 SNHLY and CDR2 FYNNEI. Trimming stripped 8 bases from V and 0 bases from J, with 10 bases between. This CDR3 reads CASSRTANTGELFF. CDR3 coding DNA: TGTGCCAGCTCCCGGACAGCGAACACCGGGGAGCTGTTTTTT.

The chain combines TRBV4-1 with TRBJ2-5; 7 nucleotides line up with TRBD2. J gave up 4 bases and V 4 bases, and 6 bases lay outside the gene matches. The germline gives CDR1 MGHRA, CDR2 YSYEKL. The CDR3 runs to 14 residues. CDR3 sequence reads: CASSRGLDRETQYF. The CDR3 DNA reads TGCGCCAGCAGCCGCGGACTAGATCGAGAGACCCAGTACTTC.

The table lists this clone with a few counts. In DNA, the CDR3 is TGTGCCAGCAGCTTAGATGCGGGACTAGCGGGAGGACGAACAAACAATGAGCAGTTCTTC. Its translation is CASSLDAGLAGGRTNNEQFF. The chain carries TRBV7-6 and TRBJ2-1; the match to TRBD2 covers 15 bases. J was trimmed by 5 bases and V by 1 base; bases with no gene match: 12. The germline CDR1 and CDR2 sequences are SGHVS and FNYEAQ. The CDR3 spans 20 residues.

The DNA of the CDR3 is TGTGCCAGCAGCGCTACCTCTGGGGGGTGGGGGTTTGCGGAGACCCAGTACTTC. Translating gives CASSATSGGWGFAETQYF. The chain employs TRBV7-6 and TRBJ2-5; a possible D gene is TRBD2 (6 bases). CDR1 is SGHVS and CDR2 is FNYEAQ in the germline V gene. The CDR3 totals 18 residues. V gave up 5 bases and J gave up 5 bases, with 27 bases separating them.

The chain combines TRBV9 with TRBJ2-1; 8 bases match TRBD2. The V gene's germline CDR1 is SGDLS and CDR2 YYNGEE. The CDR3 is made up of 12 amino acids. V gave up 4 bases and J gave up 10 bases; unmatched junction bases: 4. As DNA, the CDR3 is TGTGCCAGCAGCCCCTTAGCGGGAGAGCAGTTCTTC. It encodes CASSPLAGEQFF.